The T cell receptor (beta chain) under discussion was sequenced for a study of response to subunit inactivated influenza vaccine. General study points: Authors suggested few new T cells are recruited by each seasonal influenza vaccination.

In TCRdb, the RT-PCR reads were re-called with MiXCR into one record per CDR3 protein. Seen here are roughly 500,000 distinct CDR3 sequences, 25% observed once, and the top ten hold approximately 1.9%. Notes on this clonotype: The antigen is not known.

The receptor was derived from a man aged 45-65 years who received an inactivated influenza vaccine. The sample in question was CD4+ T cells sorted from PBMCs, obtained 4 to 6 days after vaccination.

For the CDR3, the DNA is TGCAGTGCTCATCCCGGGACTATGTACAATGAGCAGTTCTTC. Translating it yields CSAHPGTMYNEQFF. The chain employs TRBV20-1 and TRBJ2-1; 7 nucleotides align to TRBD2. The J segment lost 4 bases and the V segment lost 5 bases, leaving 8 bases of the junction unmatched. CDR3 length equals 14 residues. Germline CDR1 reads DFQATT; CDR2 reads SNEGSKA (reference sequence).